Sequencing of this T cell receptor (beta chain) was carried out in a study of blood T cell repertoires in COVID-19. Study in general: Some COVID-19 samples were acute and others convalescent; all came from the United States, Italy and Spain.

Participants had their cohort set by participant-reported clinical history. Method: immunoSEQ multiplex PCR; TCRdb's copy keeps in-frame clones and lacks some. This table has 350,000 to 400,000 clones, about 88% appearing once. The receptor comes from a woman aged 18-29 years who had recovered from COVID-19. Sequencing was done on a sample of PBMCs or T cells enriched from blood (not recorded which).

The chain's CDR3 is CASSLPPTGGLAYEQYF. CDR3 coding DNA: TGTGCCAGCAGTTTACCTCCCACAGGGGGCTTAGCCTACGAGCAGTACTTC. The J gene is TRBJ2-7, the V gene TRBV27, with 9 bases aligning to TRBD1. The germline V gene has CDR1 MNHEY and CDR2 SMNVEV (reference sequence). With V trimmed by 2 bases and J by 2 bases, 10 bases remained unmatched. The CDR3 has 17 residues.